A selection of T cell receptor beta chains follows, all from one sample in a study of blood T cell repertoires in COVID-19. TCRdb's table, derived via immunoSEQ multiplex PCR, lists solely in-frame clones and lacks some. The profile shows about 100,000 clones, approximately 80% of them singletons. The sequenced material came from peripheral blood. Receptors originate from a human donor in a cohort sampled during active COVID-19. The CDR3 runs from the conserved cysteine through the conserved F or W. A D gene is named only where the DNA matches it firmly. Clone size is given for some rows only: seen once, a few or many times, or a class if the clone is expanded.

CDR3: CASSLTGTGPNTGELFF
DNA: TGTGCCAGCTCACTAACTGGGACAGGGCCCAACACCGGGGAGCTGTTTTTT
J: TRBJ2-2
length: 17
D: TRBD1
V: TRBV18
size: -

CDR3: CASSSRTGLSYGYTF
DNA: TGTGCCAGCAGTTCCCGGACAGGGCTAAGTTATGGCTACACCTTC
J: TRBJ1-2
length: 15
D: TRBD1
V: TRBV27
size: -

CDR3: CASSQGTSVMLSEQYF
DNA: TGCGCCAGCAGCCAGGGAACTAGCGTTATGCTCAGCGAGCAGTACTTC
J: TRBJ2-7
length: 16
D: TRBD2
V: TRBV4-1
size: -

CDR3: CASSPSAGAFSFEAFF
DNA: TGTGCCAGCTCACCTTCTGCAGGGGCATTCTCCTTTGAAGCTTTCTTT
J: TRBJ1-1
length: 16
D: -
V: TRBV18
size: -

CDR3: CASNDGGQLSNQPQHF
DNA: TGTGCCAGCAATGATGGAGGTCAACTTAGCAATCAGCCCCAGCATTTT
J: TRBJ1-5
length: 16
D: -
V: TRBV6-1
size: -

CDR3: CASSFYRAEAFF
DNA: TGTGCCAGCAGCTTCTACAGGGCTGAAGCTTTCTTT
J: TRBJ1-1
length: 12
D: -
V: TRBV7-2
size: -

CDR3: CASSLEQGMGNSPLHF
DNA: TGTGCCAGCAGCTTAGAGCAGGGAATGGGGAATTCACCCCTCCACTTT
J: TRBJ1-6
length: 16
D: -
V: TRBV7-6
size: many

CDR3: CASSYGGMEKGYTF
DNA: TGTGCCAGCAGTTACGGAGGGATGGAAAAAGGCTACACCTTC
J: TRBJ1-2
length: 14
D: -
V: TRBV6-5
size: -

CDR3: CASSLTDSSYNEQFF
DNA: TGTGCCAGCAGCTTAACGGACAGCTCCTACAATGAGCAGTTCTTC
J: TRBJ2-1
length: 15
D: -
V: TRBV11-2
size: -

CDR3: CATSAGSYGYTF
DNA: TGTGCCACCAGTGCGGGGTCTTATGGCTACACCTTC
J: TRBJ1-2
length: 12
D: -
V: TRBV24-1
size: few

CDR3: CASSEAGRETQYF
DNA: TGCGCCAGCAGTGAGGCAGGGAGGGAGACCCAGTACTTC
J: TRBJ2-5
length: 13
D: -
V: TRBV10-1
size: once

CDR3: CASSARTGGAHTEAFF
DNA: TGTGCCAGCAGCGCCCGGACAGGGGGCGCGCATACTGAAGCTTTCTTT
J: TRBJ1-1
length: 16
D: TRBD1
V: TRBV7-3
size: -

CDR3: CASSSSGKVDTQYF
DNA: TGCGCCAGCAGCTCCAGCGGGAAGGTTGATACGCAGTATTTT
J: TRBJ2-3
length: 14
D: TRBD2
V: TRBV10-1
size: -

CDR3: CASSSTGATNEKLFF
DNA: TGTGCCAGCAGTTCCACAGGGGCAACTAATGAAAAACTGTTTTTT
J: TRBJ1-4
length: 15
D: TRBD1
V: TRBV28
size: once

CDR3: CASSPGTTYNEQFF
DNA: TGCGCCAGCAGCCCTGGGACTACGTACAATGAGCAGTTCTTC
J: TRBJ2-1
length: 14
D: TRBD2
V: TRBV4-1
size: -

CDR3: CASSGAGGNQPQHF
DNA: TGTGCCAGCAGTGGGGCGGGGGGCAATCAGCCCCAGCATTTT
J: TRBJ1-5
length: 14
D: -
V: TRBV2
size: -

CDR3: CASRADRFATNEKLFF
DNA: TGTGCCAGCAGGGCTGACAGGTTCGCAACTAATGAAAAACTGTTTTTT
J: TRBJ1-4
length: 16
D: -
V: TRBV7-8
size: -

CDR3: CASSFSQADSYNEQFF
DNA: TGTGCCAGCAGCTTTAGTCAAGCGGATTCCTACAATGAGCAGTTCTTC
J: TRBJ2-1
length: 16
D: -
V: TRBV7-6
size: -

CDR3: CASRTSGRLGYNEQFF
DNA: TGTGCCAGTAGGACTAGCGGGAGATTGGGGTACAATGAGCAGTTCTTC
J: TRBJ2-1
length: 16
D: TRBD2
V: TRBV7-9
size: -

CDR3: CASSLDSSRSYEQYF
DNA: TGTGCCAGCAGTTTGGACTCCAGTCGGAGCTACGAGCAGTACTTC
J: TRBJ2-7
length: 15
D: -
V: TRBV2
size: -

CDR3: CASSKTGEWETQYF
DNA: TGTGCCAGCAGCAAAACAGGGGAGTGGGAGACCCAGTACTTC
J: TRBJ2-5
length: 14
D: TRBD1
V: TRBV9
size: -

CDR3: CASSPSGGATTGELFF
DNA: TGTGCCAGCAGCCCCTCGGGGGGCGCGACCACCGGGGAGCTGTTTTTT
J: TRBJ2-2
length: 16
D: -
V: TRBV16
size: few

CDR3: CASSPRQGSNTEAFF
DNA: TGTGCCAGCAGCCCCCGACAGGGGTCGAACACTGAAGCTTTCTTT
J: TRBJ1-1
length: 15
D: TRBD1
V: TRBV9
size: -

CDR3: CASSLAGDSSYEQYF
DNA: TGCGCCAGCAGCTTGGCAGGGGACAGCTCCTACGAGCAGTACTTC
J: TRBJ2-7
length: 15
D: TRBD1
V: TRBV5-1
size: -

CDR3: CASSVEGYGYTF
DNA: TGTGCCAGCAGTGTCGAGGGCTATGGCTACACCTTC
J: TRBJ1-2
length: 12
D: -
V: TRBV2
size: -

CDR3: CASSPRQEQYF
DNA: TGTGCCAGCAGTCCCCGACAGGAGCAGTACTTC
J: TRBJ2-7
length: 11
D: -
V: TRBV2
size: few

CDR3: CASSLGGLAGGQTQYF
DNA: TGTGCCAGCAGTTTGGGCGGACTAGCGGGAGGTCAGACCCAGTACTTC
J: TRBJ2-5
length: 16
D: TRBD2
V: TRBV27
size: many

CDR3: CAATGTGNTGELFF
DNA: TGTGCCGCCACCGGGACAGGGAACACCGGGGAGCTGTTTTTT
J: TRBJ2-2
length: 14
D: TRBD1
V: TRBV7-9
size: many

CDR3: CASNSRDMNTEAFF
DNA: TGTGCCAGCAATTCCAGGGACATGAACACTGAAGCTTTCTTT
J: TRBJ1-1
length: 14
D: -
V: TRBV5-5
size: -